The 8 T cell receptor beta chains presented below share a single source sample, sequenced in a study of post-analysis software for immune sequencing data. TCR beta cDNA libraries included unique molecular identifiers. Using its own MiXCR run on the PCR reads, TCRdb lists one record per CDR3 protein. The sample lists about 810,000 distinct CDR3 sequences, around 50% occurring once. These receptors have no known antigen. Findings of the study overall: Four to six TRBV segments were more frequent in patients than controls; TRBV5-6, TRBV5-1 and TRBV20-1 belonged to this group.

Sequenced: blood. These receptors all stem from a girl aged 10 to 17 with multiple sclerosis.

The chain uses TRBV12-3 or TRBV12-4 and TRBJ2-6; D is possibly TRBD1 (5 bases). The V end lost 7 bases, the J end lost 2 bases, and 15 bases lay between the germline ends. The CDR3 totals 16 residues. The CDR3 reads CASTTPGFPGANVLTF. DNA of the CDR3: TGTGCCAGCACTACCCCAGGGTTCCCTGGGGCCAACGTCCTGACTTTC.

The chain links TRBV5-6 to TRBJ2-4; tentative D call: TRBD2 (6 bases). The DNA end favors TRBJ2-5, so the J call may be wrong. Germline CDR1 SGHDT, CDR2 YYEEEE. This CDR3 contains 14 residues. The CDR3 loop is CASSWAGGQETQYF. DNA of the CDR3: TGTGCCAGCAGCTGGGCTGGAGGGCAAGAGACCCAGTACTTC.

This clonotype occurred once. The CDR3 region is CASSWGQVTDTQYF. In nucleotides, the CDR3 is TGTGCCAGCAGCTGGGGACAGGTGACAGATACGCAGTATTTT. The chain carries TRBV11-2 and TRBJ2-3; 8 positions match TRBD1. The trim removed 4 bases at V and 3 bases at J, leaving 3 bases unmatched. In germline, CDR1 is SGHAT, CDR2 FQNNGV. This CDR3 comprises 14 residues.

This clonotype has only a few counts. The rearrangement uses TRBV15 and TRBJ2-3, with a possible D match to TRBD1 (6 bases). The germline CDR1 and CDR2 sequences are LNHNV and YYDKDF (reference sequence). The CDR3 consists of 18 residues. V was pared by 0 bases and J by 1 base, with 17 bases between. The CDR3: CATSREVPRTARTDTQYF. The CDR3 coding sequence is TGTGCCACCAGCAGAGAAGTACCCCGGACAGCGCGCACAGATACGCAGTATTTT.

In its sample, this clonotype was seen a few times. The J gene is TRBJ2-7, the V gene TRBV3-1, with D possibly matching TRBD1 (5 bases). CDR3 length equals 14 residues. With 1 base removed from V and 2 bases from J, the gap between germline ends came to 9 bases. Per germline, CDR1 LGHDT and CDR2 YNNKEL (reference sequence). CDR3 in amino acids: CASSQAAGTYEQYF. CDR3 DNA sequence: TGTGCCAGCAGCCAAGCGGCAGGGACCTACGAGCAGTACTTC.

The chain recombines TRBV7-2 with TRBJ2-5; possibly TRBD2 for D (5 bases). This CDR3 has 13 residues. The V gene lost 6 bases and the J gene lost 8 bases, with 16 bases spanning the gap. The germline gives CDR1 SGHTA, CDR2 FQGNSA. The CDR3 DNA follows: TGTGCCAGCAGTCGGACTTACCCTCCCACCCAGTACTTC. Translation gives CASSRTYPPTQYF.

The chain carries TRBV10-3 and TRBJ2-5; 7 bases align to TRBD1. The CDR3 spans 15 residues. Trimming removed 2 bases from V and 1 base from J; junction bases left unmatched: 4. CDR1 and CDR2 (germline): ENHRY, SYGVKD. The CDR3 DNA is TGTGCCATCAGTGAGAGGGACAGACCCCAAGAGACCCAGTACTTC. This sequence encodes CAISERDRPQETQYF.

The rearrangement joins TRBV20-1 to TRBJ2-5; maybe TRBD2 (6 bases). This CDR3 contains 15 residues. V lost 3 bases and J 3 bases, leaving 17 bases between the germline ends. The germline V gene has CDR1 DFQATT and CDR2 SNEGSKA (reference sequence). Here the CDR3 reads CSASYGGVFKETQYF. The CDR3 coding sequence is TGCAGTGCTAGTTACGGGGGTGTCTTCAAAGAGACCCAGTACTTC.